This T cell receptor beta chain was identified during a study of tumor and adjacent non-tumor tissue in lung cancer. Study summary: Patients were aged roughly 30 to 76, roughly nine men and about 5 women, stage I to III.

CDR3 length: 13 residues. In germline, CDR1 is SQVTM, CDR2 ANQGSEA. RNA was extracted from bulk tissue without any cell sorting. This non-tumor lung sample came from over 3 cm beyond the tumor edge. In the case of this clonotype: The junction shows a germline mismatch at one end, possibly a read error.

The library came from three nested PCR rounds adapted from ARM-PCR protocols. Using its own MiXCR run on the multiplex PCR reads, TCRdb lists one record per CDR3 protein. The sample lists roughly 48,000 distinct CDR3 sequences, 64% occurring once. The sequence came from a woman between 70 and 85 years old with non-small cell lung cancer. J is TRBJ2-5 and V is TRBV29-1, with D perhaps TRBD1 or TRBD2 (5 bases each). Sample: distant non-tumor lung tissue. CDR3 loop: CSVDSEGAETHYF. DNA of the CDR3: TGCAGCGTCGACAGTGAGGGAGCAGAGACCCATTACTTC.